Below, 4 T cell receptor beta chains from the same sample are listed, as sequenced in a study of blood T cell repertoires in COVID-19. TCRdb keeps only in-frame clones here, not all; method: immunoSEQ multiplex PCR. In the table there are roughly 120,000 clones, about nine tenths of which are singletons. Material for sequencing was peripheral blood. These receptors were taken from a human donor in a cohort sampled during active COVID-19.

The J gene is TRBJ1-5, the V gene TRBV19; 7 bases are a match to TRBD1. From germline, CDR1 is LNHDA and CDR2 SQIVND (reference sequence). The CDR3 length is 16 residues. V gave up 6 bases and J gave up 0 bases; unmatched junction bases: 8. The CDR3 region has the DNA TGTGCCAGTAGGCCGCAACAGGGGAATAGCAATCAGCCCCAGCATTTT. Translated: CASRPQQGNSNQPQHF.

CDR3: CASSSIAGGTTEAFF. The CDR3 region has the DNA TGTGCCAGCAGTTCCATCGCGGGGGGCACGACTGAAGCTTTCTTT. The V gene is TRBV6-5, the J gene TRBJ1-1; D might be TRBD1 (6 bases). The CDR3 spans 15 residues. The V end was cut by 4 bases, the J end by 5 bases, with 17 bases between. The germline V gene has CDR1 MNHEY and CDR2 SVGAGI.

The rearrangement links TRBV5-1 to TRBJ2-1; D perhaps matches TRBD2 (5 bases). Trimming took off 4 bases at V and 6 bases at J, with 17 bases between the two ends. The CDR3 is 15 amino acids. CDR1 is SGHRS and CDR2 is YFSETQ in the germline V gene. This chain's CDR3 is CASSPPGSALNEQFF. CDR3 DNA: TGCGCCAGCAGCCCCCCGGGGTCCGCCCTCAATGAGCAGTTCTTC. Full variable domain (remainder filled in from reference TRBV5-1 and TRBJ2-1): KAGVTQTPRYLIKTRGQQVTLSCSPISGHRSVSWYQQTPGQGLQFLFEYFSETQRNKGNFPGRFSGRQFSNSRSEMNVSTLELGDSALYLCASSPPGSALNEQFFGPGTRLTVL.

V is TRBV12-3 or TRBV12-4 and J is TRBJ1-6, with D possibly TRBD1 on 6 matching bases. Trimming shortened V by 5 bases and J by 13 bases, and 15 bases separated the two germline ends. This CDR3 spans 13 amino acids. This chain's CDR3 is CASSNGQPGPLHF. The CDR3 bases are TGTGCCAGCAGTAACGGACAGCCTGGGCCCCTCCACTTT.